Reported below is one TCR beta chain. The sample originates from a study of regulatory T cells in long-lasting Graves disease. Study overall: Patients newly diagnosed with Graves' had been on antithyroid drugs for under 3 months.

Looked up from germline, CDR1 is MNHEY and CDR2 is SMNVEV (reference sequence). This CDR3 has 16 residues. J lost 6 bases, V lost 8 bases, and 12 bases had no gene match. This sample's time point: newly diagnosed GD, antithyroid drugs for less than 3 months. PBMC RNA was the source of the TCR library. According to the study, TCR beta libraries were built with iRepertoire HTBI primers and CDR3-region Arm-PCR. Study processing details: Throughout the samples, researchers identified 62 TRBV and roughly 13 TRBJ segments. TCRdb recomputed calls from the multiplex PCR reads with MiXCR, one row per CDR3 protein. TCRdb's processing, not the authors' own work, is the source of the V and J calls. The sample has around 480,000 distinct CDR3 sequences, roughly 17% seen once. The same data also went into a second study, on T cells in Graves' hyperthyroidism and ophthalmopathy. From that study: In the blood, most expanded thyroid clonotypes above 0.001 appeared as well. Ophthalmopathy was separated from stable hyperthyroidism by a 13 V-J model.

This receptor was obtained from a man aged 40-55 years with Graves disease. Source: peripheral blood mononuclear cells (PBMCs), taken at new diagnosis, from a patient treated with antithyroid drugs. The chain joins TRBV27 to TRBJ2-7; 14 bases line up with TRBD2. DNA of the CDR3: TGTGCCAGCCCCCCGAGACTAGCGGGAGGGCCCTTCGAGCAGTACTTC. As protein: CASPPRLAGGPFEQYF.